The next 22 T cell receptor beta chains were all read from a single sample in a study of T cells after yellow fever vaccination. TCRdb analysed the 5' RACE reads with MiXCR anew, one entry per CDR3 protein. This sample carries some 320,000 distinct CDR3 sequences, about 4.5% of them seen once, and the ten largest clones take approximately 19%. The specimen comprised PBMCs, sampled 15 days after the yellow fever booster vaccination. The source of these receptors is a man aged 18 to 29 who received the YFV17D yellow fever vaccine.

This clonotype was recorded at least ten times. The V and J genes are TRBV7-9 and TRBJ1-1; the D is unclear. The germline CDR1 and CDR2 sequences are SEHNR and FQNEAQ (reference sequence). The CDR3 contains 13 residues. With 3 bases removed from V and 5 bases from J, the gap between germline ends came to 10 bases. The CDR3 is CASSFPGRTEAFF. DNA for the CDR3: TGTGCCAGCAGCTTCCCGGGGAGGACTGAAGCTTTCTTT.

This clonotype has ten or more counts. This chain connects TRBV5-1 to TRBJ1-5; D perhaps matches TRBD1 (5 bases). This CDR3 region has 14 residues. The germline V gene encodes CDR1 SGHRS and CDR2 YFSETQ. The V end was cut by 0 bases, the J end by 7 bases, with 11 bases between. This CDR3 is CASSLVTGDQPQHF. In DNA form, the CDR3 reads TGCGCCAGCAGCTTGGTAACGGGGGACCAGCCCCAGCATTTT.

This chain links TRBV6-2 or TRBV6-3 with TRBJ2-7, with 8 bases matching TRBD1. The germline V gene has CDR1 MNHEY and CDR2 SVGEGT. The CDR3 spans 15 residues. V shed 0 bases, J shed 5 bases, and the junction held 6 bases outside the gene matches. CDR3 sequence: CASSYSDRVFDEQYV. CDR3 in DNA: TGTGCCAGCAGTTACTCGGACAGGGTATTTGACGAGCAGTACGTC.

The chain carries TRBV18 and TRBJ2-3, with TRBD1 matching over 10 bases. The V gene end was trimmed by 3 bases and the J gene end by 6 bases; junction bases not matched to a gene: 6. The CDR3 runs to 15 residues. Germline CDR1 is KGHSH and CDR2 is LQKENI. The CDR3 here is CASSPRQGAADTQYF. The DNA of the CDR3 is TGTGCCAGCTCACCGCGACAGGGGGCGGCTGATACGCAGTATTTT.

This clonotype has a count of ten or more. The chain recombines TRBV7-9 with TRBJ1-3; D unclear. Germline values: CDR1 SEHNR, CDR2 FQNEAQ (reference sequence). The CDR3 spans 14 residues. V shed 4 bases and J shed 2 bases, with 9 bases lying between them. The CDR3 region is CASSWRFTGNTIYF. CDR3 DNA sequence: TGTGCCAGCAGCTGGCGATTCACTGGAAACACCATATATTTT.

This clonotype occurred many times. J is TRBJ2-1 and V is TRBV12-5, with 9 positions matching TRBD1. The CDR3 is 14 residues long. CDR1 and CDR2 (germline): LGHNT, FRNRAP. The V segment lost 3 bases and the J segment 5 bases; nucleotides outside the gene matches: 2. The CDR3 DNA is TGTGCTAGTGGTTTTAGGACAGGGGACAATGAGCAGTTCTTC. This translates into CASGFRTGDNEQFF.

This clonotype was detected a few times. The chain recombines TRBV5-1 with TRBJ2-2; D is undetermined. The length of the CDR3 is 17 residues. V was trimmed by 0 bases and J by 2 bases, leaving 14 bases between them. Germline CDR1 SGHRS, CDR2 YFSETQ. CDR3 bases: TGCGCCAGCAGCTTGGGCAGAGGAACCCCAAACACCGGGGAGCTGTTTTTT. Protein: CASSLGRGTPNTGELFF.

This clonotype has a handful of counts. CDR3 DNA: TGTGCCATCAGTGACCCCGGGGGGCGGGGGGCCAACAATGAGCAGTTCTTC. Protein sequence: CAISDPGGRGANNEQFF. V gene TRBV10-3 combines with J gene TRBJ2-1; TRBD2 matches at 8 bases. The CDR3 contains 17 residues. Germline CDR1 is ENHRY and CDR2 is SYGVKD. With 3 bases clipped from V and 5 bases from J, the junction kept 12 bases outside the gene matches.

The table lists this clonotype with a few counts. V and J are TRBV5-1 and TRBJ2-3, with D uncertain. Trimming cost V 1 base and J 0 bases, with 9 bases left between them. This CDR3 region has 15 residues. Germline CDR1 reads SGHRS; CDR2 reads YFSETQ. The CDR3 reads CASSLNRDSTDTQYF. In DNA form, the CDR3 reads TGCGCCAGCAGCTTGAACAGAGATAGCACAGATACGCAGTATTTT.

This clonotype was seen at least ten times. The genes are TRBV5-1 and TRBJ1-2, with 10 bases that match TRBD1. Per the germline V gene, CDR1 is SGHRS and CDR2 is YFSETQ. The CDR3 loop spans 13 amino acids. With 5 bases clipped from V and 8 bases from J, the junction kept 6 bases outside the gene matches. CDR3 in amino acids: CASRPGTGEGYTF. The DNA of the CDR3 is TGCGCCAGCAGACCCGGGACAGGGGAAGGCTACACCTTC.

For the CDR3, the DNA is TGTGCCAGCAACCCCGGACAGGGTAAACTGTTTTTT. The encoded protein is CASNPGQGKLFF. The V gene is TRBV12-3 or TRBV12-4, the J gene TRBJ1-4, with 8 positions matching TRBD1. The CDR3 is 12 amino acids. V shed 7 bases, J shed 11 bases, and the junction held 6 bases outside the gene matches.

This clonotype has a handful of counts. The CDR3 loop reads CASSYIRDRGHEQYV. The DNA of the CDR3 is TGTGCCAGCAGTTACATCCGGGACAGGGGCCACGAGCAGTACGTC. The J gene is TRBJ2-7, the V gene TRBV6-2 or TRBV6-3, with TRBD1 identical over 10 bases. The ends lost 2 bases at V and 5 bases at J; junction bases unmatched: 6. The CDR3 consists of 15 residues. CDR1 is MNHEY, CDR2 SVGEGT, per germline.

This clonotype occurred many times. The chain couples TRBV12-3 or TRBV12-4 to TRBJ2-5; D remains ambiguous. The germline V and J ends were trimmed by 10 bases and 2 bases, with 2 bases remaining between them. This CDR3 region has 9 residues. For the CDR3, the DNA is TGTGCCATACAAGAGACCCAGTACTTC. Protein sequence: CAIQETQYF.

Only a few counts were recorded for this clonotype. The V gene is TRBV20-1, the J gene TRBJ2-3; perhaps TRBD1 as D (6 bases). Germline V CDR1 and CDR2: DFQATT, SNEGSKA (reference sequence). The CDR3 extends over 15 amino acids. The germline V and J ends were trimmed by 6 bases and 3 bases, with 19 bases remaining between them. The CDR3 DNA is TGCAGTGCACCACCACAGGACAGAGTTACAGATACGCAGTATTTT. It is translated as CSAPPQDRVTDTQYF.

The rearrangement uses TRBV27 and TRBJ2-1; 8 bases match TRBD2. CDR1 MNHEY and CDR2 SMNVEV come from the germline V gene (reference sequence). This CDR3 has 14 residues. Trimming at V came to 8 bases and at J to 0 bases, leaving 3 bases not matched to a gene. The CDR3: CASVAGGSYNEQFF. The CDR3 region has the DNA TGTGCCAGCGTGGCGGGGGGCTCCTACAATGAGCAGTTCTTC.

The V gene is TRBV7-6, the J gene TRBJ2-2, with D possibly TRBD1 on 5 matching bases. This CDR3 has 14 amino acids. V shed 1 base and J shed 3 bases, with 6 bases lying between them. Germline CDR1 SGHVS, CDR2 FNYEAQ. This CDR3 is CASSLEGYTGELFF. The DNA for the CDR3 is TGTGCCAGCAGCTTAGAGGGGTACACCGGGGAGCTGTTTTTT.

A few counts support this clonotype. The rearrangement joins TRBV12-3 or TRBV12-4 to TRBJ1-2; the match to TRBD1 covers 8 bases. V shed 6 bases and J 6 bases; nucleotides not matched to a gene: 6. This CDR3 has 13 residues. Here the CDR3 DNA reads TGTGCCAGCAGACTCAGGGGGCTGGATGGCTACACCTTC. It is translated as CASRLRGLDGYTF.

This clonotype turned up a few times. The rearrangement uses TRBV4-2 and TRBJ2-7, with 7 bases that match TRBD2. The CDR3 covers 15 residues. Germline V gene data show CDR1 as LGHNA and CDR2 as YNFKEQ. The ends lost 1 base at V and 3 bases at J; junction bases unmatched: 6. The CDR3 DNA is TGTGCCAGCAGCCAAGTGTCGGCTAGCGGCTACGAGCAGTACTTC. It is translated as CASSQVSASGYEQYF.

This clonotype turned up a few times. The gene calls are TRBV29-1 and TRBJ2-3; TRBD2 aligns across 7 bases. V was pared by 7 bases and J by 4 bases, with 5 bases of the junction left unmatched. This CDR3 comprises 12 residues. Germline V gives CDR1 SQVTM, CDR2 ANQGSEA. The CDR3 bases are TGCAGCGGACGGGGGGAGGCAGATACGCAGTATTTT. This codes for CSGRGEADTQYF.

This clonotype has a count of ten or more. This chain connects TRBV6-6 to TRBJ2-2, with 10 bases fitting TRBD1. Germline CDR1 reads MNHNY; CDR2 reads SVGAGI (reference sequence). The CDR3 runs to 14 residues. The trim removed 8 bases at V and 6 bases at J, leaving 6 bases unmatched. The CDR3 region is CASGGQGLAGELFF. As DNA, the CDR3 is TGTGCCAGCGGGGGACAGGGGCTGGCCGGGGAGCTGTTTTTT.

This clonotype occurred a few times. The chain links TRBV7-9 to TRBJ1-2; 9 bases match TRBD1. Per the germline V gene, CDR1 is SEHNR and CDR2 is FQNEAQ (reference sequence). Losses at the gene ends were 5 bases for V and 4 bases for J; bases not matched to a gene: 5. This CDR3 comprises 14 residues. CDR3 sequence (DNA): TGTGCCAGCAGCCCGGGGACAGGGATCTATGGCTACACCTTC. This encodes CASSPGTGIYGYTF.

In its sample, this clonotype was seen many times. The chain recombines TRBV27 with TRBJ2-2, with a tentative D call TRBD2 (6 bases). V lost 6 bases, J lost 0 bases, and 14 bases lay in between. This CDR3 contains 16 residues. Germline loops: CDR1 MNHEY, CDR2 SMNVEV (reference sequence). Written as DNA, the CDR3 is TGTGCCAGCAGAGCCCCGGGACTCTCGAACACCGGGGAGCTGTTTTTT. It specifies CASRAPGLSNTGELFF.